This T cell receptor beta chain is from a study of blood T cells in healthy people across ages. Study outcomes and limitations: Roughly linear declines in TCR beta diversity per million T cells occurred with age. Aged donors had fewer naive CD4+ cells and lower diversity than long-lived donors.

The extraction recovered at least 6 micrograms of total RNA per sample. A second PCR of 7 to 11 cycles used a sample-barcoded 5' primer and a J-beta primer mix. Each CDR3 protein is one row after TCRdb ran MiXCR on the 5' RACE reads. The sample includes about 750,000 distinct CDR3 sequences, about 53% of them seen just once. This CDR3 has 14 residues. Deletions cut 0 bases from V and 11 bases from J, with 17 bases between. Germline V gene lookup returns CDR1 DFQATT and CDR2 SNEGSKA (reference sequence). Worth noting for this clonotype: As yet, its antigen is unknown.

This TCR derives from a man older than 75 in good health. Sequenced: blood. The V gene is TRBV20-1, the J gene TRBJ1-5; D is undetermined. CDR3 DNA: TGCAGTGCTAGAGATCCTAGCCCCAAAGTAGCCCAGCATTTT. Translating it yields CSARDPSPKVAQHF.